This T cell receptor beta chain was captured in a study of blood T cell repertoires in COVID-19. Whole-study context: COVID-19 samples from acute and convalescent phases originated in the United States, Italy and Spain. Sample material is recorded as cDNA or gDNA derived from T cells, B-cell-depleted T cells, or PBMCs.

A single count supports this clone. The authors' processing: It was from reference gene primer amplification that nucleated cell counts were estimated. Only in-frame clones appear in the TCRdb table, and some are missing; sequencing was by immunoSEQ multiplex PCR. D and trimming were read from the DNA, whereas the V and J calls and clone size are those reported in that table. In the table there are tens of thousands of clones, 70% to 85% of which are singletons. CDR3 length equals 16 residues. Trimming took 3 bases from V and 8 from J; bases not matched to a gene: 9. Germline CDR1 reads SGDLS; CDR2 reads YYNGEE.

The specimen was peripheral blood. The source is a woman aged 60-75 years with acute or convalescent COVID-19. The gene calls are TRBV9 and TRBJ2-1, with 12 bases fitting TRBD2. DNA of the CDR3: TGTGCCAGCAGCGCGCCCTCTAGCGGGGGGGCCTATGAGCAGTTCTTC. Protein product: CASSAPSSGGAYEQFF.